This passage covers 27 T cell receptor beta chains from one sample sequenced in a study of cytomegalovirus exposure and HLA in healthy donors. Primers included in the PCR were 60 Vbeta and 13 Jbeta primers. Generated by immunoSEQ multiplex PCR, the TCRdb table keeps only in-frame clones and is missing some. The sample has fewer than 200,000 clones, roughly four fifths seen once. The sample taken for sequencing was PBMCs. Every receptor here comes from a man aged 60 to 69 in good health and CMV-seronegative.

The chain links TRBV7-8 to TRBJ2-7, with TRBD2 identical over 8 bases. Germline CDR1 SGHVS, CDR2 FQNEAQ. CDR3 size: 15 residues. V lost 4 bases, J lost 2 bases, and 7 bases stayed unmatched. The CDR3 bases are TGTGCCAGCAGCTCCTCACTAGCGGCAGCCTACGAGCAGTACTTC. Translating gives CASSSSLAAAYEQYF.

The chain has TRBV18 and TRBJ2-1; 7 bases fit TRBD1. CDR1 is KGHSH, CDR2 LQKENI, per germline. Trimming took 3 bases from V and 9 from J; bases not matched to a gene: 5. This CDR3 is built from 13 residues. The CDR3 loop is CASSPGDRSEQFF. The CDR3 DNA reads TGTGCCAGCTCACCCGGGGACAGAAGTGAGCAGTTCTTC.

The chain is built from TRBV6-5 and TRBJ1-2, with 8 bases lining up with TRBD1. V was pared by 5 bases and J by 6 bases, with 8 bases of the junction left unmatched. This CDR3 comprises 14 residues. Germline CDR1 and CDR2: MNHEY and SVGAGI. The CDR3: CASSLTQGAHGYTF. The CDR3 DNA is TGTGCCAGCAGTCTTACTCAGGGGGCTCATGGCTACACCTTC.

V usage is TRBV13 and J usage is TRBJ2-2; 9 nucleotides match TRBD1. J gave up 5 bases and V 5 bases, and 9 bases lay outside the gene matches. CDR3 length equals 16 residues. CDR1 and CDR2 from the germline V gene are PRHDT and FYEKMQ (reference sequence). As DNA, the CDR3 is TGTGCCAGCAGCCCACCGGGACAGGGCATAACCGGGGAGCTGTTTTTT. Translated, it gives CASSPPGQGITGELFF.

The gene calls are TRBV7-2 and TRBJ2-1; D is ambiguous. Trimming shortened V by 5 bases and J by 8 bases, and 13 bases separated the two germline ends. The germline gives CDR1 SGHTA, CDR2 FQGNSA. The CDR3 loop spans 13 amino acids. CDR3 nucleotide sequence: TGTGCCAGCAGCGTCGGCCCCGGAGATGAGCAGTTCTTC. This gives the protein CASSVGPGDEQFF.

The chain uses TRBV5-4 and TRBJ2-7; 9 bases align to TRBD2. The CDR3 totals 16 residues. Unmatched junction bases numbered 4, after V lost 0 bases and J lost 0 bases. The germline V gene has CDR1 SGHNT and CDR2 YYREEE (reference sequence). CDR3 protein: CASSLGDSGSSYEQYF. Written as DNA, the CDR3 is TGTGCCAGCAGCTTGGGTGATAGCGGGAGCTCCTACGAGCAGTACTTC.

Notes on this clone: A junction end diverges from the germline sequence, so it may reflect a read error. The rearrangement uses TRBV28 and TRBJ1-5; D is uncertain. Per germline, CDR1 MDHEN and CDR2 SYDVKM. The CDR3 sequence is 13 residues long. CDR3 sequence (DNA): TGTGCCAGCAGTTTATTACAGAATCGGCCCCAGCATTTT. It encodes CASSLLQNRPQHF.

V and J are TRBV30 and TRBJ1-4; perhaps TRBD1 as D (5 bases). The CDR3 sequence is 14 residues long. Germline CDR1 is GTSNPN and CDR2 is SVGIG (reference sequence). V was cut by 4 bases and J by 2 bases, with 11 bases left in between. The CDR3 is CAWTRWGTNEKLFF. The CDR3 bases are TGTGCCTGGACCCGATGGGGCACTAATGAAAAACTGTTTTTT.

CDR3 in DNA: TGTGCCAGTAGTCCCGGACAGGGGTACATGAACACTGAAGCTTTCTTT. It translates to CASSPGQGYMNTEAFF. The gene calls are TRBV19 and TRBJ1-1; 9 nucleotides align to TRBD1. V shed 5 bases, J shed 0 bases, and the junction held 7 bases outside the gene matches. This CDR3 comprises 16 residues. Germline lookup yields CDR1 LNHDA and CDR2 SQIVND (reference sequence).

This chain joins TRBV15 and TRBJ2-7, with D tentatively TRBD2 (5 bases). The length of the CDR3 is 14 residues. Germline-derived CDR1 and CDR2 are LNHNV and YYDKDF (reference sequence). The V and J ends lost 0 bases and 4 bases respectively, with 10 bases between them. DNA of the CDR3: TGTGCCACCAGCAGAGATCCAGGCGGGTACGAGCAGTACTTC. Translated: CATSRDPGGYEQYF.

The chain is built from TRBV6-5 and TRBJ1-5; TRBD1 agrees at 8 bases. V shed 0 bases, J shed 7 bases, and the junction held 8 bases outside the gene matches. The germline gives CDR1 MNHEY, CDR2 SVGAGI. This CDR3 region has 16 residues. The CDR3 sequence is CASSYSFGTGYQPQHF. The CDR3 nucleotides are TGTGCCAGCAGTTACTCGTTCGGGACAGGTTACCAGCCCCAGCATTTT.

This rearrangement joins TRBV11-2 to TRBJ1-1; D is ambiguous. CDR1 and CDR2 (germline): SGHAT, FQNNGV. The CDR3 consists of 12 residues. Between the trimmed V and J ends, which lost 7 bases and 1 base, there was a span of 7 bases. This CDR3 reads CASKRGNTEAFF. The CDR3 region has the DNA TGTGCCAGCAAGCGGGGGAACACTGAAGCTTTCTTT.

V is TRBV11-2 and J is TRBJ2-3; 8 bases fit TRBD2. The CDR3 has 15 residues. Germline V gene data show CDR1 as SGHAT and CDR2 as FQNNGV. V was pared by 5 bases and J by 1 base, with 5 bases of the junction left unmatched. The CDR3 DNA follows: TGTGCCAGCAGCACTGACGGGGGGGGCACAGATACGCAGTATTTT. The encoded protein is CASSTDGGGTDTQYF.

V usage is TRBV27 and J usage is TRBJ2-5, with 8 nucleotides matching TRBD2. Near its end, the DNA agrees better with TRBJ2-7, so the J call may be wrong. The CDR3 runs to 18 residues. Germline assignment: CDR1 MNHEY and CDR2 SMNVEV (reference sequence). The CDR3 nucleotides are TGTGCCAGCAGTTTACATCGCCCGTTGGTAGCGGGGACCTACGAGCAGTACTTC. Translated: CASSLHRPLVAGTYEQYF.

The J gene is TRBJ1-2, the V gene TRBV28; 8 bases are a match to TRBD1. This CDR3 spans 14 amino acids. Germline loops: CDR1 MDHEN, CDR2 SYDVKM. Losses at the gene ends were 3 bases for V and 8 bases for J; bases not matched to a gene: 8. The CDR3 loop reads CASSFGRGRGGYTF. The CDR3 DNA sequence: TGTGCCAGCAGTTTTGGCAGGGGGCGGGGGGGCTACACCTTC.

The chain uses TRBV28 and TRBJ2-3, with 10 bases that match TRBD2. V gave up 5 bases and J gave up 0 bases; unmatched junction bases: 5. CDR1 is MDHEN and CDR2 is SYDVKM in the germline V gene. The CDR3 extends over 16 amino acids. Here the CDR3 reads CASSTPAGGSTDTQYF. DNA of the CDR3: TGTGCCAGCAGTACCCCAGCGGGAGGGAGCACAGATACGCAGTATTTT. Full variable domain (rest looked up from reference TRBV28 and TRBJ2-3): DVKVTQSSRYLVKRTGEKVFLECVQDMDHENMFWYRQDPGLGLRLIYFSYDVKMKEKGDIPEGYSVSREKKERFSLILESASTNQTSMYLCASSTPAGGSTDTQYFGPGTRLTVL.

J is TRBJ1-1 and V is TRBV10-3, with a weak D call TRBD1 (6 bases). V was cut by 10 bases and J by 0 bases, with 12 bases left in between. The CDR3 sequence is 13 residues long. In germline, CDR1 is ENHRY, CDR2 SYGVKD. CDR3: CATSGQLNTEAFF. The CDR3 DNA is TGTGCCACTTCAGGACAGTTGAACACTGAAGCTTTCTTT.

This clone was recorded a few times. Written as DNA, the CDR3 is TGTGCCAGCAGCCCCGACTCCCAAGCCTACAATGAGCAGTTCTTC. Encoded protein: CASSPDSQAYNEQFF. The V gene is TRBV7-9, the J gene TRBJ2-1; unclear D gene. V lost 5 bases to trimming and J lost 2 bases, with 13 bases between them. The CDR3 is made up of 15 amino acids. Germline CDR1 reads SEHNR; CDR2 reads FQNEAQ (reference sequence).

This chain links TRBV5-1 with TRBJ1-2; a weak D match, TRBD1 (5 bases). The V and J ends lost 1 base and 0 bases respectively, with 13 bases between them. The CDR3 is made up of 16 amino acids. The V gene's germline CDR1 is SGHRS and CDR2 YFSETQ. In DNA, the CDR3 is TGCGCCAGCAGCTTGCTCGGGGGGACTTCTAACTATGGCTACACCTTC. It yields the protein CASSLLGGTSNYGYTF.

The chain carries TRBV7-2 and TRBJ2-5, with D perhaps matching TRBD2 (5 bases). The end of the DNA fits TRBJ2-7 better, so the J call may be wrong. This CDR3 contains 14 residues. Per the germline V gene, CDR1 is SGHTA and CDR2 is FQGNSA. The CDR3 coding sequence is TGTGCCAGCAGCTCCGGGGTAGGGCTAGACGAGCAGTACTTC. Translation: CASSSGVGLDEQYF.

The chain links TRBV27 to TRBJ2-5, with 8 bases lining up with TRBD2. CDR3 length: 17 residues. The J segment lost 0 bases and the V segment lost 5 bases, leaving 11 bases of the junction unmatched. Germline V gene lookup returns CDR1 MNHEY and CDR2 SMNVEV (reference sequence). The DNA of the CDR3 is TGTGCCAGCAGTCCCAGACTAGCGTCTATTCACCAAGAGACCCAGTACTTC. This codes for CASSPRLASIHQETQYF.

The chain recombines TRBV5-4 with TRBJ2-6; 9 positions match TRBD1. The CDR3 is 17 residues long. Germline CDR1 is SGHNT and CDR2 is YYREEE (reference sequence). Unmatched junction bases numbered 2, after V lost 0 bases and J lost 1 base. The CDR3 reads CASSLDRGPSGANVLTF. The DNA of the CDR3 is TGTGCCAGCAGCTTGGACAGGGGGCCATCTGGGGCCAACGTCCTGACTTTC.

This chain uses TRBV7-2 with TRBJ1-2, with a weak D call TRBD1 (5 bases). V was pared by 1 base and J by 3 bases, with 9 bases between. The CDR3 length is 14 residues. The germline CDR1 and CDR2 sequences are SGHTA and FQGNSA. The CDR3 DNA follows: TGTGCCAGCAGCTTAGGCCTACAGGACTATGGCTACACCTTC. Its translation is CASSLGLQDYGYTF. The entire variable domain, with the rest obtained from reference TRBV7-2 and TRBJ1-2, is as follows: GAGVSQSPSNKVTEKGKDVELRCDPISGHTALYWYRQSLGQGLEFLIYFQGNSAPDKSGLPSDRFSAERTGGSVSTLTIQRTQQEDSAVYLCASSLGLQDYGYTFGSGTRLTVV.

J is TRBJ2-5 and V is TRBV27, with D perhaps matching TRBD2 (6 bases). Trimming stripped 3 bases from V and 5 bases from J, with 10 bases between. The CDR3 contains 13 residues. Germline V CDR1 and CDR2: MNHEY, SMNVEV (reference sequence). CDR3 nucleotides: TGTGCCAGCAGTTTTAGCGGCGTGGAGACCCAGTACTTC. It specifies CASSFSGVETQYF.

The genes are TRBV2 and TRBJ2-5; 8 nucleotides agree with TRBD2. J was trimmed by 2 bases and V by 2 bases; bases with no gene match: 4. This CDR3 contains 15 residues. The germline V gene encodes CDR1 SNHLY and CDR2 FYNNEI. The CDR3 DNA reads TGTGCCAGCAGTGAAAGCCGGGAGGGACAAGAGACCCAGTACTTC. It encodes CASSESREGQETQYF.

This clone was observed a few times. The chain employs TRBV5-5 and TRBJ2-7; D not certain. Trimming took off 2 bases at V and 0 bases at J, with 6 bases between the two ends. The CDR3 has 13 amino acids. CDR1 SGHKS and CDR2 YYEKEE come from the germline V gene (reference sequence). The CDR3 loop reads CASSLPSSYEQYF. CDR3 bases: TGTGCCAGCAGCTTACCCAGCTCCTACGAGCAGTACTTC.

The chain joins TRBV4-2 to TRBJ2-7; 11 bases agree with TRBD1. The trim removed 3 bases at V and 7 bases at J, leaving 8 bases unmatched. Germline lookup yields CDR1 LGHNA and CDR2 YNFKEQ. The CDR3 has 15 amino acids. CDR3 nucleotides: TGTGCCAGCAGCCACTCGGGACAGGGGGTTTATGAGCAGTACTTC. This gives the protein CASSHSGQGVYEQYF.